This T cell receptor (beta chain) came from a study of blood T cell repertoires in COVID-19. Recruits, aged roughly 18 to 95 years, lived in some 25 US areas. Donors were grouped by their self-reported clinical history. In the original processing: Amplification of reference gene primers provided the estimated nucleated cell counts. TCRdb's table, derived via immunoSEQ multiplex PCR, lists solely in-frame clones and lacks some. For V, J and clone size, that table is used; D and trimming come from the DNA. The sample yields about 220,000 clones, roughly 83% seen once. V gave up 6 bases and J gave up 3 bases, with 12 bases separating them. There are 13 residues in the CDR3.

The TCR comes from a woman between 40 and 50 years old with acute COVID-19. The chain uses TRBV12-3 or TRBV12-4 and TRBJ2-7; D perhaps matches TRBD1 (6 bases). Sequencing used PBMCs or T cells enriched from blood (not recorded which). CDR3 in amino acids: CASRETGNYEQYF. CDR3 bases: TGTGCCAGCAGGGAGACAGGTAACTACGAGCAGTACTTC.